A single sample gave rise to the 16 T cell receptor beta chains below, sequenced in a study of cytomegalovirus exposure and HLA in healthy donors. PCR primers comprised 60 Vbeta and 13 Jbeta primers. Assay: immunoSEQ multiplex PCR; the TCRdb copy retains only in-frame clones and omits some. The profile shows some 120,000 clones, 78% of them singletons. Source material: PBMCs. These receptors were collected from a woman between 40 and 55 years old in good health and CMV-seronegative.

The chain uses TRBV5-1 and TRBJ2-7; 7 nucleotides match TRBD2. This CDR3 is built from 15 residues. Unmatched junction bases numbered 5, after V lost 0 bases and J lost 2 bases. Germline CDR1 is SGHRS and CDR2 is YFSETQ. DNA for the CDR3: TGCGCCAGCAGCTTGGCCTCGCGGGGGACCTACGAGCAGTACTTC. Its translation: CASSLASRGTYEQYF. Looking up the rest from reference TRBV5-1 and TRBJ2-7 gives the full variable domain: KAGVTQTPRYLIKTRGQQVTLSCSPISGHRSVSWYQQTPGQGLQFLFEYFSETQRNKGNFPGRFSGRQFSNSRSEMNVSTLELGDSALYLCASSLASRGTYEQYFGPGTRLTVT.

This chain links TRBV10-3 with TRBJ2-1; 10 bases agree with TRBD1. The CDR3 runs 15 residues. J lost 8 bases, V lost 3 bases, and 7 bases had no gene match. CDR1 is ENHRY, CDR2 SYGVKD, per germline. DNA for the CDR3: TGTGCCATCAGTGAAGAGGGACAGGGGAAGGATGAGCAGTTCTTC. Translating it yields CAISEEGQGKDEQFF.

The V and J genes are TRBV7-9 and TRBJ1-4, with unresolved D. The germline V and J ends were trimmed by 1 base and 5 bases, with 14 bases remaining between them. The germline gives CDR1 SEHNR, CDR2 FQNEAQ (reference sequence). The CDR3 spans 16 residues. CDR3 sequence: CASSLGLYNYNEKLFF. The CDR3 nucleotides read TGTGCCAGCAGCTTAGGACTGTATAACTACAATGAAAAACTGTTTTTT. The variable domain in full, with the rest retrieved from reference TRBV7-9 and TRBJ1-4, is DTGVSQNPRHKITKRGQNVTFRCDPISEHNRLYWYRQTLGQGPEFLTYFQNEAQLEKSRLLSDRFSAERPKGSFSTLEIQRTEQGDSAMYLCASSLGLYNYNEKLFFGSGTQLSVL.

This clone was seen a few times. The genes are TRBV7-8 and TRBJ2-7; 8 bases are shared with TRBD1. Trimming removed 1 base from V and 9 bases from J; junction bases left unmatched: 8. CDR1 SGHVS and CDR2 FQNEAQ come from the germline V gene. The CDR3 extends over 14 amino acids. The CDR3 here is CASSLVSGGGWQYF. The CDR3 bases are TGTGCCAGCAGCTTAGTTTCAGGGGGCGGGTGGCAGTACTTC.

This chain links TRBV10-2 with TRBJ1-4; weak D call: TRBD1 (5 bases). This CDR3 region has 14 residues. Trimming cost V 3 bases and J 11 bases, with 16 bases left between them. The germline gives CDR1 WSHSY, CDR2 SAAADI. Here the CDR3 DNA reads TGCGCCAGCAGTGATACAGGTTCAATAGGGAAACTGTTTTTT. Translated: CASSDTGSIGKLFF.

To note about this clone: One end of the junction varies from germline; a read error may be responsible. V gene TRBV28 combines with J gene TRBJ2-6; TRBD1 is a possible D gene (6 bases). This CDR3 contains 15 residues. Germline lookup yields CDR1 MDHEN and CDR2 SYDVKM. The CDR3 DNA follows: TGTGCCAGCAGCGTACAGGGTACCGGGGCCAACGGCCTGACTTTC. Encoded protein: CASSVQGTGANGLTF.

V usage is TRBV6-5 and J usage is TRBJ1-2; D is unclear. From germline, CDR1 is MNHEY and CDR2 SVGAGI. This CDR3 region has 15 residues. The V end lost 7 bases, the J end lost 8 bases, and 23 bases lay between the germline ends. Here the CDR3 DNA reads TGTGCCAGCATGCGAGAGGGAACCAAATCGCGGGGCTACACCTTC. This encodes CASMREGTKSRGYTF.

The chain has TRBV11-2 and TRBJ2-2, with 7 bases that match TRBD1. This CDR3 has 14 amino acids. Per the germline V gene, CDR1 is SGHAT and CDR2 is FQNNGV. V dropped 4 bases and J dropped 12; count of bases not matched to a gene: 11. In nucleotides, the CDR3 is TGTGCCAGCAGCTGGGGGCGAGGGGGCCAAAAGCTGTTTTTT. This encodes CASSWGRGGQKLFF. Based on the CDR3 plus reference TRBV11-2 and TRBJ2-2, the full variable domain is EAGVAQSPRYKIIEKRQSVAFWCNPISGHATLYWYQQILGQGPKLLIQFQNNGVVDDSQLPKDRFSAERLKGVDSTLKIQPAKLEDSAVYLCASSWGRGGQKLFFGEGSRLTVL.

Comments on this clone: This sample includes further DNA sequences coding for the same CDR3. The chain recombines TRBV27 with TRBJ1-5, with no clear D. V lost 2 bases, J lost 0 bases, and 5 bases lay in between. CDR3 size: 14 residues. The V gene's germline CDR1 is MNHEY and CDR2 SMNVEV (reference sequence). CDR3: CASSLRSSNQPQHF. CDR3 in DNA: TGTGCCAGCAGTTTAAGGAGTAGCAATCAGCCCCAGCATTTT.

This clone was counted between two and nine times. The CDR3: CASMIGANEQFF. CDR3 coding DNA: TGTGCCAGCATGATAGGAGCCAACGAGCAGTTCTTC. The V gene is TRBV28, the J gene TRBJ2-1; D gene unclear. This CDR3 spans 12 amino acids. Trimming stripped 7 bases from V and 10 bases from J, with 14 bases between. CDR1 and CDR2 from the germline V gene are MDHEN and SYDVKM. The whole variable domain, remainder taken from reference TRBV28 and TRBJ2-1, is DVKVTQSSRYLVKRTGEKVFLECVQDMDHENMFWYRQDPGLGLRLIYFSYDVKMKEKGDIPEGYSVSREKKERFSLILESASTNQTSMYLCASMIGANEQFFGPGTRLTVL.

The chain combines TRBV28 with TRBJ2-4; possibly TRBD1 for D (6 bases). Trimming removed 5 bases from V and 5 bases from J, with 13 bases in between. Germline loops: CDR1 MDHEN, CDR2 SYDVKM. The CDR3 is 14 residues long. The DNA of the CDR3 is TGTGCCAGCAGTACCTCAGGGGTCGAAAACATTCAGTACTTC. It encodes CASSTSGVENIQYF.

The chain combines TRBV4-2 with TRBJ1-2, with D uncertain. Germline CDR1 reads LGHNA; CDR2 reads YNFKEQ. Trimming cost V 1 base and J 4 bases, with 13 bases left between them. The CDR3 extends over 15 amino acids. The CDR3 loop is CASSQVEGWLYGYTF. The CDR3 DNA follows: TGTGCCAGCAGCCAAGTTGAGGGCTGGCTCTATGGCTACACCTTC.

The chain combines TRBV7-8 with TRBJ2-3, with a possible D match to TRBD1 (5 bases). Germline values: CDR1 SGHVS, CDR2 FQNEAQ. Trimming removed 1 base at V and 2 bases at J, with 13 bases between. The length of the CDR3 is 16 residues. CDR3 nucleotide sequence: TGTGCCAGCAGCTTAGATAGCAGGGCCAACACAGATACGCAGTATTTT. Protein product: CASSLDSRANTDTQYF.

The gene calls are TRBV28 and TRBJ2-7, with 7 bases fitting TRBD1. Germline CDR1 reads MDHEN; CDR2 reads SYDVKM. This CDR3 spans 14 amino acids. Trimming took 5 bases from V and 4 from J; bases not matched to a gene: 8. In DNA, the CDR3 is TGTGCCAGCAGTCCCCGGACAGGAGCTTACGAGCAGTACTTC. Protein: CASSPRTGAYEQYF. The variable domain in full, with the rest retrieved from reference TRBV28 and TRBJ2-7, is DVKVTQSSRYLVKRTGEKVFLECVQDMDHENMFWYRQDPGLGLRLIYFSYDVKMKEKGDIPEGYSVSREKKERFSLILESASTNQTSMYLCASSPRTGAYEQYFGPGTRLTVT.

This clone has only a few counts. The rearrangement links TRBV19 to TRBJ2-7; D gene uncertain. Germline V gene lookup returns CDR1 LNHDA and CDR2 SQIVND (reference sequence). Trimming removed 4 bases at V and 2 bases at J, with 15 bases between. This CDR3 comprises 15 residues. The CDR3 coding sequence is TGTGCCAGTAGTACAGGCCTTGGCAGCCCCTACGAGCAGTACTTC. Translated, it gives CASSTGLGSPYEQYF.

To note about this clone: The junction departs from germline at one end; a sequencing error may be responsible. The CDR3 DNA is TGTTCCAGCAGCTCGGGACTAGGGTCCAATGAGCAGTTCTTC. It encodes CSSSSGLGSNEQFF. The chain recombines TRBV7-9 with TRBJ2-1; 8 bases map to TRBD2. Germline assignment: CDR1 SEHNR and CDR2 FQNEAQ (reference sequence). The CDR3 is made up of 14 amino acids.